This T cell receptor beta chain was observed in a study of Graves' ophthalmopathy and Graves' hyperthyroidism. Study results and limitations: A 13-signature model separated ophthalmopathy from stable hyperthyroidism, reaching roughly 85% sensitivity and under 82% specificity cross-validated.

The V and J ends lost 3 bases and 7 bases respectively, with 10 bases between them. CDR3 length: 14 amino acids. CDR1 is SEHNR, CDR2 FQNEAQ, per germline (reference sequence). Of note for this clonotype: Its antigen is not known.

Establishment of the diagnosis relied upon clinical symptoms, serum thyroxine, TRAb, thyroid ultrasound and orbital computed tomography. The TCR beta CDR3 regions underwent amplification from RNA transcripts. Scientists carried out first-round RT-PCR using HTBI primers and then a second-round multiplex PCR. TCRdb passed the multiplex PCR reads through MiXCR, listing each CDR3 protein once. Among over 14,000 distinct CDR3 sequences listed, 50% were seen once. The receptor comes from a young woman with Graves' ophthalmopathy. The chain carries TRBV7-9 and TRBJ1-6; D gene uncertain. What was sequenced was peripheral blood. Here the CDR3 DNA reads TGTGCCAGCAGCTTGAGACGGGAGAATTCACCCCTCCACTTT. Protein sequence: CASSLRRENSPLHF.